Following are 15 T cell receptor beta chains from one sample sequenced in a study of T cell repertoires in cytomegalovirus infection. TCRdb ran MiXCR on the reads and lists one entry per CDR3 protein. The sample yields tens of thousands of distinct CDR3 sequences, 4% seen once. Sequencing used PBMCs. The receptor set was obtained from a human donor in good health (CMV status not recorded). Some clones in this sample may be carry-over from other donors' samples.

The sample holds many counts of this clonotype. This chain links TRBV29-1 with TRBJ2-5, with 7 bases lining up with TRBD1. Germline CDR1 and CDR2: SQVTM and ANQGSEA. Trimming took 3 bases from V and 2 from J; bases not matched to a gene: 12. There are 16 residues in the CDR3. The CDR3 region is CSVDLYLDREQETQYF. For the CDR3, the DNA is TGCAGCGTTGACCTATACCTAGACAGGGAGCAAGAGACCCAGTACTTC. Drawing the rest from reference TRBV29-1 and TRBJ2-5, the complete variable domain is SAVISQKPSRDICQRGTSLTIQCQVDSQVTMMFWYRQQPGQSLTLIATANQGSEATYESGFVIDKFPISRPNLTFSTLTVSNMSPEDSSIYLCSVDLYLDREQETQYFGPGTRLLVL.

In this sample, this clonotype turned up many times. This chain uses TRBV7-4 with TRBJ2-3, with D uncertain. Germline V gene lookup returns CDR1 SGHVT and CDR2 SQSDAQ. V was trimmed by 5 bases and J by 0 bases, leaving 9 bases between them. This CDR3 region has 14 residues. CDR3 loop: CASSPVASTDTQYF. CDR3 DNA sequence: TGTGCCAGCAGCCCCGTGGCTAGCACAGATACGCAGTATTTT.

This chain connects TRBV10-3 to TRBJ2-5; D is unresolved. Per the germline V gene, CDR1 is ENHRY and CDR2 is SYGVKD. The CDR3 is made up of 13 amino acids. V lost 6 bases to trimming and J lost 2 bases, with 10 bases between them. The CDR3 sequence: CAIRGTEQETQYF. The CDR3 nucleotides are TGTGCCATCAGGGGTACAGAGCAAGAGACCCAGTACTTC.

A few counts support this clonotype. For the CDR3, the DNA is TGTGCCAGCAGCTTAGAAGGCGGTAATAATGAAAAACTGTTTTTT. Translated: CASSLEGGNNEKLFF. The chain employs TRBV7-9 and TRBJ1-4; D gene unclear. The CDR3 consists of 15 residues. CDR1 is SEHNR, CDR2 FQNEAQ, per germline (reference sequence). V shed 1 base and J shed 4 bases, with 10 bases lying between them.

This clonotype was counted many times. The CDR3 DNA sequence: TGTGCCAGCAGCCGAACTAGCGGGGGGGCCTGGTACAATGAGCAGTTCTTC. This gives the protein CASSRTSGGAWYNEQFF. V and J are TRBV7-2 and TRBJ2-1; 13 bases agree with TRBD2. Germline V gives CDR1 SGHTA, CDR2 FQGNSA. The CDR3 sequence is 17 residues long. V shed 5 bases, J shed 4 bases, and the junction held 8 bases outside the gene matches.

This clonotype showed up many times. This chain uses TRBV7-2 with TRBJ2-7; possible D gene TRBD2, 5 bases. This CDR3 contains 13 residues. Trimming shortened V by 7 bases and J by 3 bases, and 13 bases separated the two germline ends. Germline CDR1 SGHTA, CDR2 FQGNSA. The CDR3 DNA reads TGTGCCAGCAACCTAGCACGGAACTACGAGCAGTACTTC. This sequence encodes CASNLARNYEQYF.

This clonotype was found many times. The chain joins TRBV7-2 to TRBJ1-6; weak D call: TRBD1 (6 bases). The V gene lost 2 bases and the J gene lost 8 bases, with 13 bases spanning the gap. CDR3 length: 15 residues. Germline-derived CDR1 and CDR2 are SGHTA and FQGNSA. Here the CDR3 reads CASSLQRRGHSPLHF. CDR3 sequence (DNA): TGTGCCAGCAGCTTACAGCGGCGGGGGCATTCACCCCTCCACTTT.

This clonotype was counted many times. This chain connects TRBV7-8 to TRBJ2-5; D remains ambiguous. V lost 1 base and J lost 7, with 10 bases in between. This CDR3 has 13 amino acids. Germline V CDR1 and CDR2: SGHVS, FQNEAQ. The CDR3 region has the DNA TGTGCCAGCAGCTTAGGTGTGGGGTGGACCCAGTACTTC. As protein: CASSLGVGWTQYF. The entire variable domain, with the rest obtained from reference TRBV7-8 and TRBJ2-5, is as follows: GAGVSQSPRYKVAKRGQDVALRCDPISGHVSLFWYQQALGQGPEFLTYFQNEAQLDKSGLPSDRFFAERPEGSVSTLKIQRTQQEDSAVYLCASSLGVGWTQYFGPGTRLLVL.

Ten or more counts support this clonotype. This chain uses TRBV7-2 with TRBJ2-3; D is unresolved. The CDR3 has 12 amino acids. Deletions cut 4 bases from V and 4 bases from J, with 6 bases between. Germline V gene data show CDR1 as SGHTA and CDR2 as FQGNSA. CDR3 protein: CASSSWADTQYF. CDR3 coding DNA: TGTGCCAGCAGCTCGTGGGCAGATACGCAGTATTTT.

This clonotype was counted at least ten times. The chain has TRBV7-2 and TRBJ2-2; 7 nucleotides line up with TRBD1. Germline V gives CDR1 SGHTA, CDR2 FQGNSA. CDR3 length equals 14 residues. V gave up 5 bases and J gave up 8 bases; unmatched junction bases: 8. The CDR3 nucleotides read TGTGCCAGCAGCCCACACAGGGGTTCTGGGGAGCTGTTTTTT. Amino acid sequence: CASSPHRGSGELFF.

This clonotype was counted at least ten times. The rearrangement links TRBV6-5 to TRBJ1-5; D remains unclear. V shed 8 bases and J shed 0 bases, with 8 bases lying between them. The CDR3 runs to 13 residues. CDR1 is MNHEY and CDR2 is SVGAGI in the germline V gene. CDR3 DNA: TGTGCCAGCGCTAAGGTTAGCAATCAGCCCCAGCATTTT. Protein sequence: CASAKVSNQPQHF.

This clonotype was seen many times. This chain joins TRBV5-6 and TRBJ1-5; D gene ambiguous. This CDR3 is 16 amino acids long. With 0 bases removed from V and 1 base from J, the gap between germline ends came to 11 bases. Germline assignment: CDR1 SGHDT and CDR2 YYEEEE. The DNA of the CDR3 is TGTGCCAGCAGCTTGGGTAGCGTGACAAGCAATCAGCCCCAGCATTTT. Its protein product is CASSLGSVTSNQPQHF. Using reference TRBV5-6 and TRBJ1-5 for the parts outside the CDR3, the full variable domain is DAGVTQSPTHLIKTRGQQVTLRCSPKSGHDTVSWYQQALGQGPQFIFQYYEEEERQRGNFPDRFSGHQFPNYSSELNVNALLLGDSALYLCASSLGSVTSNQPQHFGDGTRLSIL.

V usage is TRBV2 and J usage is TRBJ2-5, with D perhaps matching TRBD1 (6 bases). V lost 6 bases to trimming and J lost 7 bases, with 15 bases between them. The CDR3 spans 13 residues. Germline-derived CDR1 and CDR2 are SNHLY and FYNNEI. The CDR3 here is CASSNRALGTQYF. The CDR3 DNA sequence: TGTGCCAGCAGCAACAGGGCTCTGGGGACCCAGTACTTC.

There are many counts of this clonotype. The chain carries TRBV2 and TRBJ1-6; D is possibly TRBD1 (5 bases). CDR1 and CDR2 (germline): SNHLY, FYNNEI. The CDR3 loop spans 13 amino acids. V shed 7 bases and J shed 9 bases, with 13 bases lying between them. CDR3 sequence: CASTRVGASPLHF. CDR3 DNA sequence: TGTGCCAGCACCCGTGTCGGGGCTTCACCCCTCCACTTT.

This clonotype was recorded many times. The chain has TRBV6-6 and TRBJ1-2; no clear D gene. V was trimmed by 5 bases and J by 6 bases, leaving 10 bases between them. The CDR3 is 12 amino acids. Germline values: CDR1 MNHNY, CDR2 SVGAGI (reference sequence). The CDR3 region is CASSHPLDGYTF. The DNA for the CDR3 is TGTGCCAGCAGTCACCCTTTAGATGGCTACACCTTC.